This entry features one TCR beta chain sequence. The PCR had 60 Vbeta and 13 Jbeta primers. The data were produced by immunoSEQ multiplex PCR, yet TCRdb's version contains in-frame clones alone and is incomplete. Of 150,000 to 200,000 clones in the sample, roughly three quarters were seen once. These data come from a study of cytomegalovirus exposure and HLA in healthy donors. V was clipped by 4 bases and J by 7 bases; unmatched bases: 15. The CDR3 sequence is 16 residues long. Per the germline V gene, CDR1 is MNHNY and CDR2 is SVGAGI (reference sequence). The V call is TRBV6-6, the J call TRBJ1-2; 7 bases match TRBD1. The TCR comes from a male donor in good health and CMV-seronegative. The specimen was PBMCs. The chain's CDR3 is CASSSGTASRSIGYTF. CDR3 nucleotide sequence: TGTGCCAGCAGTTCCGGGACAGCCTCCCGCTCTATTGGCTACACCTTC.